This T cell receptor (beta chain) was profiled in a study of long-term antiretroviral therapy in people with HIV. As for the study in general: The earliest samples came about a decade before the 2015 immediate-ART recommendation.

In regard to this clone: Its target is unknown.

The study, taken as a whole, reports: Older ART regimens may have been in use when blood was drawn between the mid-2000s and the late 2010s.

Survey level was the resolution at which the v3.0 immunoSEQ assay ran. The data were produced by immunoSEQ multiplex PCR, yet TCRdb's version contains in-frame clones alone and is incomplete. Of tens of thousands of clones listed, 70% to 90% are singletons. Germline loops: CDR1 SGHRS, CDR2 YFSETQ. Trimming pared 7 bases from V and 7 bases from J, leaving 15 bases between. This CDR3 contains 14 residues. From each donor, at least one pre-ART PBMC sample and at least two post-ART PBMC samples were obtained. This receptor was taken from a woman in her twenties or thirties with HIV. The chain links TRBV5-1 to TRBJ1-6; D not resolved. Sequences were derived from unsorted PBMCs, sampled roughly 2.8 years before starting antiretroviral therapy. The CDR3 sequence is CASSPVASNSPLHF. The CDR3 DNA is TGCGCCAGCTCTCCCGTCGCTTCGAATTCACCCCTCCACTTT.